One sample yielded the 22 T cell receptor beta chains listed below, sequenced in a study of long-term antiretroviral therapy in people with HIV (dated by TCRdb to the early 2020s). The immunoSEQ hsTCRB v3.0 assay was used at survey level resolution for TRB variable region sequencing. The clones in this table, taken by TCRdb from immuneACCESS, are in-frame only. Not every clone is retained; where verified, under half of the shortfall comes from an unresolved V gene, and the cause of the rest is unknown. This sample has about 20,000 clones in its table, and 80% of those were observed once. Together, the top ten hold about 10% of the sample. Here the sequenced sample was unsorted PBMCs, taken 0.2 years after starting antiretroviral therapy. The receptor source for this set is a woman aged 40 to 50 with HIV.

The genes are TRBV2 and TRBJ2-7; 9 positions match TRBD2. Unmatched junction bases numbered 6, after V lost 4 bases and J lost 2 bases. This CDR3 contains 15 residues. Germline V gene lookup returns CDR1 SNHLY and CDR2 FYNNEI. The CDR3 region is CASSVIAGAAYEQYF. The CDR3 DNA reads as TGTGCCAGCAGTGTAATAGCGGGAGCCGCCTACGAGCAGTACTTC.

The CDR3 DNA follows: TGTGCCAGCAGCCGGGGAACTGAAGCTTTCTTT. Amino acids: CASSRGTEAFF. The chain joins TRBV7-8 to TRBJ1-1, with no clear D. The CDR3 runs to 11 residues. Germline CDR1 is SGHVS and CDR2 is FQNEAQ. V dropped 5 bases and J dropped 5 bases, with 6 bases sitting between them.

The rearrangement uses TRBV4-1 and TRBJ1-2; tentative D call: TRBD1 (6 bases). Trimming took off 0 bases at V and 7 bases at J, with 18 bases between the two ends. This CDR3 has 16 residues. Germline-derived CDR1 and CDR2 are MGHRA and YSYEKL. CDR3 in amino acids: CASSQEIRARGGGYTF. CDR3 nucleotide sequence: TGCGCCAGCAGCCAAGAAATCCGGGCCAGGGGAGGTGGCTACACCTTC.

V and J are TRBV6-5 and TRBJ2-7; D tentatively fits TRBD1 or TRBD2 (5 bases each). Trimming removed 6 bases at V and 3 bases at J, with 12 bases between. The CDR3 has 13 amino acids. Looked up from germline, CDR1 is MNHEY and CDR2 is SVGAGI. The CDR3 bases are TGTGCCAGCAGCGTTGGGACCTTCTACGAGCAGTACTTC. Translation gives CASSVGTFYEQYF.

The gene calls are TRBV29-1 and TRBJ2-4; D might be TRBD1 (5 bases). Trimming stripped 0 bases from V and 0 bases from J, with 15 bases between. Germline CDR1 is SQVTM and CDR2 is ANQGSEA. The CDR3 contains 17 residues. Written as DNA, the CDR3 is TGCAGCGTTGAAGATAGGGCCAGGGCTGTAGCCAAAAACATTCAGTACTTC. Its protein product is CSVEDRARAVAKNIQYF.

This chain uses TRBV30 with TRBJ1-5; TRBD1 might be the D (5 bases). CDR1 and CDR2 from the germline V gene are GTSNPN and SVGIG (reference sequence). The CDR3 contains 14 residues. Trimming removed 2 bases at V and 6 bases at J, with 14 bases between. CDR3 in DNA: TGTGCCTGGAGTCGAGGGGTTGAGCCTCAGCCCCAGCATTTT. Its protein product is CAWSRGVEPQPQHF.

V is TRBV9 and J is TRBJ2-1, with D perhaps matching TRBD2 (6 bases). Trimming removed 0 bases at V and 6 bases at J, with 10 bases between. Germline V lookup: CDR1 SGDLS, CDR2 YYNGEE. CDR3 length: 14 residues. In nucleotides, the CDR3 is TGTGCCAGCAGCGTAGGGGGGACTGTCAATGAGCAGTTCTTC. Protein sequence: CASSVGGTVNEQFF.

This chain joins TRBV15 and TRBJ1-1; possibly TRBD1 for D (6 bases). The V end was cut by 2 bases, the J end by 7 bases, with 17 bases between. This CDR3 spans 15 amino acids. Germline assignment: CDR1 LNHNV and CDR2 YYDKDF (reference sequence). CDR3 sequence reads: CATSRPKQGYDEAFF. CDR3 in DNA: TGTGCCACCAGCAGACCGAAACAGGGTTACGATGAAGCTTTCTTT.

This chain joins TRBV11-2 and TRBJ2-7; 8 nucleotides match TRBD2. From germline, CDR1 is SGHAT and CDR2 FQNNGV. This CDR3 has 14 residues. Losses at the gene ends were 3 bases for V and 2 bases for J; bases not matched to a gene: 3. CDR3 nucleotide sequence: TGTGCCAGCAGCTTGGGACTAGTGACCTACGAGCAGTACTTC. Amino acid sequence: CASSLGLVTYEQYF.

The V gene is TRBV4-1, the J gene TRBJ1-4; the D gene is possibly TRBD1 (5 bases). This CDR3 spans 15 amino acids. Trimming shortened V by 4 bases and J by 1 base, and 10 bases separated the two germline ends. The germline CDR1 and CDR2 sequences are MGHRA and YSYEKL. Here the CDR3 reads CASSPSGGTNEKLFF. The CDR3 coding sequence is TGCGCCAGCAGCCCCTCGGGGGGAACTAATGAAAAACTGTTTTTT.

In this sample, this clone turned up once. CDR3 DNA: TGTGCCATCAGTGTTACCCGCAACCAAGAGACCCAGTACTTC. Its protein product is CAISVTRNQETQYF. The chain recombines TRBV10-3 with TRBJ2-5; D not resolved. V dropped 4 bases and J dropped 0 bases, with 9 bases sitting between them. The CDR3 totals 14 residues. CDR1 and CDR2 from the germline V gene are ENHRY and SYGVKD.

CDR3 sequence: CASSPWTGDEQYF. The CDR3 DNA is TGTGCCAGCAGCCCCTGGACAGGGGACGAGCAGTACTTC. The chain combines TRBV7-9 with TRBJ2-7; TRBD1 matches 9 bases. V dropped 5 bases and J dropped 5; count of bases not matched to a gene: 4. The CDR3 totals 13 residues. CDR1 and CDR2 (germline): SEHNR, FQNEAQ (reference sequence).

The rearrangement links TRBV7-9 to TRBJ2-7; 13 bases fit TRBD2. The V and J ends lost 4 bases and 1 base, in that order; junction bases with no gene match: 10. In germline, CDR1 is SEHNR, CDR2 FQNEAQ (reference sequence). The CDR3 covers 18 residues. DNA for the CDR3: TGTGCCAGCAGCTCCACTAGCGGGAGGGCCGGGCTGTCCTACGAGCAGTACTTC. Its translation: CASSSTSGRAGLSYEQYF. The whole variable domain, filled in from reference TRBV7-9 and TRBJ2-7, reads DTGVSQNPRHKITKRGQNVTFRCDPISEHNRLYWYRQTLGQGPEFLTYFQNEAQLEKSRLLSDRFSAERPKGSFSTLEIQRTEQGDSAMYLCASSSTSGRAGLSYEQYFGPGTRLTVT.

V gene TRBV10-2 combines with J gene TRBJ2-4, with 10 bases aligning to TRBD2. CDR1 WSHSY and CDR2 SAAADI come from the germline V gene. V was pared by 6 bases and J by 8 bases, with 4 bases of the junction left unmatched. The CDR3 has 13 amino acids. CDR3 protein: CASRAGGLDIQYF. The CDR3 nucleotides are TGCGCCAGCAGAGCGGGAGGGCTGGACATTCAGTACTTC.

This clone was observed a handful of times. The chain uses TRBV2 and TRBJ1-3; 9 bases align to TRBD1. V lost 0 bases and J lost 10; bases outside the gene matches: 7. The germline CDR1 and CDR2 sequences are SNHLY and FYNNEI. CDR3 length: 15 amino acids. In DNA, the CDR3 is TGTGCCAGCAGTGAAGCGCAGGCGGGACAGGGAACCATATATTTT. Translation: CASSEAQAGQGTIYF.

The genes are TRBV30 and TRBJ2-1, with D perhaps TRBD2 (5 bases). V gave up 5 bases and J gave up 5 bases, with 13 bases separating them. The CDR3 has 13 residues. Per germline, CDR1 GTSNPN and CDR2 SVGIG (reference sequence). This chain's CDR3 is CAWSGDADNEQFF. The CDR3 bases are TGTGCCTGGTCCGGGGATGCCGACAATGAGCAGTTCTTC.

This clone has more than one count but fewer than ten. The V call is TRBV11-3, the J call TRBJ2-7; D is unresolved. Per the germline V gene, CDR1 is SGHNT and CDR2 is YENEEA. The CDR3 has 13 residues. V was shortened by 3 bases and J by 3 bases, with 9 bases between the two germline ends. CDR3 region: CASSLVAGYEQYF. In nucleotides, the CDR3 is TGTGCCAGCAGCTTGGTTGCTGGCTACGAGCAGTACTTC.

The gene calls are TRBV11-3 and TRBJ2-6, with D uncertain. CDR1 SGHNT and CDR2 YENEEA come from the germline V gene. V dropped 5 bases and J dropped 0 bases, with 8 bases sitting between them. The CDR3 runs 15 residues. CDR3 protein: CASSPTASGANVLTF. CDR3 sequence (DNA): TGTGCCAGCAGCCCCACAGCCTCTGGGGCCAACGTCCTGACTTTC.

DNA for the CDR3: TGTGCCAGCAGTGAGTGGACAGGGGACAGCTACGAGCAGTACTTC. This translates into CASSEWTGDSYEQYF. This chain joins TRBV2 and TRBJ2-7, with TRBD1 matching 9 bases. After removal of 3 bases from V and 3 bases from J, the junction contained 6 bases not matched to a gene. Per the germline V gene, CDR1 is SNHLY and CDR2 is FYNNEI. The CDR3 covers 15 residues.

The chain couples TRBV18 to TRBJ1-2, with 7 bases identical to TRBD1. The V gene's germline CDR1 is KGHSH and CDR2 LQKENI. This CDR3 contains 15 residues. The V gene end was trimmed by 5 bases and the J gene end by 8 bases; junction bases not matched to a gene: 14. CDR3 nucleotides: TGTGCCAGCTCATTCCCCGGGACAGCGCCCAGGGGCTACACCTTC. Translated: CASSFPGTAPRGYTF.

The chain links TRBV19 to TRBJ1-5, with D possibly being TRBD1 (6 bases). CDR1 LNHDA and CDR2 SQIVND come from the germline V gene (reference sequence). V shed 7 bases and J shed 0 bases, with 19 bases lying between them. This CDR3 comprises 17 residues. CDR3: CASIGGQGVLSNQPQHF. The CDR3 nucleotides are TGTGCCAGTATTGGGGGGCAGGGAGTTCTTAGCAATCAGCCCCAGCATTTT.

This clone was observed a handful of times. The CDR3 sequence is CASSPDASGETQYF. In nucleotides, the CDR3 is TGTGCCAGCAGCCCGGACGCCTCCGGGGAGACCCAGTACTTC. The chain is built from TRBV7-9 and TRBJ2-5; D is ambiguous. This CDR3 has 14 amino acids. V dropped 5 bases and J dropped 5 bases, with 15 bases sitting between them. Germline CDR1 reads SEHNR; CDR2 reads FQNEAQ (reference sequence).